The entry that follows covers one T cell receptor beta chain sequence. Germline V lookup: CDR1 SQVTM, CDR2 ANQGSEA. Trimming cost V 6 bases and J 8 bases; bases outside gene matches: 16. The CDR3 is 15 amino acids. In the original processing: Quantification of nucleated cells was approximated via reference gene primer amplification. The method was immunoSEQ multiplex PCR; TCRdb's version includes in-frame clones alone and lacks a portion of them. V, J and clone size are taken as reported in that table, and D and trimming were inferred from the DNA itself. This sample has approximately 220,000 clones, with under 90% found just once. The sample belongs to a study of blood T cell repertoires in COVID-19.

The rearrangement links TRBV29-1 to TRBJ1-2, with 9 bases aligning to TRBD1. This clonotype originated in a woman aged 50 to 65 who had been exposed to COVID-19. Sequenced material: PBMCs or T cells enriched from blood (not recorded which). The CDR3 loop reads CSVSTGGKARGGYTF. CDR3 coding DNA: TGCAGCGTGTCAACAGGGGGCAAGGCTAGAGGGGGCTACACCTTC.